The 3 T cell receptor beta chains in this list originate from one sample, sequenced in a study of identical twins. TCRdb redid the calling of the 5' RACE reads with MiXCR, one entry per CDR3 protein. The table has some 1,700,000 distinct CDR3 sequences, about 32% seen once. The sample was cord blood. The receptor source for this set is a newborn girl in good health.

This clonotype was counted between two and nine times. The V and J genes are TRBV27 and TRBJ1-5, with 9 positions matching TRBD1. This CDR3 contains 14 residues. V lost 7 bases to trimming and J lost 7 bases; unmatched junction nucleotides: 8. CDR1 and CDR2 from the germline V gene are MNHEY and SMNVEV (reference sequence). The CDR3 sequence: CASKGTGYRQPQHF. As DNA, the CDR3 is TGTGCCAGCAAGGGGACAGGGTATCGACAGCCCCAGCATTTT.

This clonotype was observed once. This chain connects TRBV4-1 to TRBJ1-2, with 7 positions matching TRBD1. The CDR3 runs to 15 residues. The germline gives CDR1 MGHRA, CDR2 YSYEKL. With V trimmed by 1 base and J by 4 bases, 6 bases remained unmatched. CDR3: CASSQVYQGGYGYTF. CDR3 DNA sequence: TGCGCCAGCAGCCAAGTCTATCAGGGGGGCTATGGCTACACCTTC.

The rearrangement uses TRBV7-9 and TRBJ1-4; D unresolved. Looked up from germline, CDR1 is SEHNR and CDR2 is FQNEAQ (reference sequence). This CDR3 is 13 amino acids long. V was pared by 3 bases and J by 2 bases, with 4 bases between. The CDR3 DNA reads as TGTGCCAGCAGCTTTGGGACTAATGAAAAACTGTTTTTT. This sequence encodes CASSFGTNEKLFF.